This entry is about one T cell receptor beta chain. This specimen belongs to a study of T cell changes during pregnancy in multiple sclerosis. V lost 3 bases and J lost 3, with 12 bases in between. The CDR3 consists of 14 residues. The germline gives CDR1 SGDLS, CDR2 YYNGEE. TCRdb's table, derived via immunoSEQ multiplex PCR, lists solely in-frame clones and lacks some. In the table there are over 50,000 clones, roughly 89% of which are singletons. This receptor was taken from a female donor in good health, enrolled as a control in a pregnancy study. The gene calls are TRBV9 and TRBJ1-1, with a tentative D call TRBD1 (6 bases). The specimen comprised peripheral blood, sampled in the third trimester of pregnancy. The CDR3 sequence is CASSASDRDTEAFF. In DNA, the CDR3 is TGTGCCAGCAGCGCCTCGGACAGAGACACTGAAGCTTTCTTT. Looking up the rest from reference TRBV9 and TRBJ1-1 gives the full variable domain: DSGVTQTPKHLITATGQRVTLRCSPRSGDLSVYWYQQSLDQGLQFLIQYYNGEERAKGNILERFSAQQFPDLHSELNLSSLELGDSALYFCASSASDRDTEAFFGQGTRLTVV.